The TCR beta chain under discussion was sequenced for a study of T cell repertoires in cytomegalovirus infection. Study-wide context: Selection of CMV epitopes for the study included recently identified HLA-C-restricted and well-studied HLA-B-restricted ones.

TCRdb fed the reads into MiXCR, producing one record per CDR3 protein. The data show about 83,000 distinct CDR3 sequences, around 28% seen once. Germline CDR1 reads SQVTM; CDR2 reads ANQGSEA. The CDR3 spans 15 residues. V lost 2 bases to trimming and J lost 6 bases, with 17 bases between them. In regard to this clonotype: Its antigen is not known.

Notes on the study in general: Ex vivo, HLA-C-restricted CMV-specific TCR beta clonotypes prevailed over the rest of the response.

V and J are TRBV29-1 and TRBJ2-1; tentatively, D is TRBD2 (6 bases). The material was CD8+ T cells from cultured PBMCs, obtained from culture after CMV antigen stimulation. This receptor was identified in a human donor in good health (CMV status not recorded). Some clones in this sample may be carry-over from other donors' samples. The CDR3 loop reads CSVEWRGRDFNEQFF. The CDR3 nucleotides are TGCAGCGTTGAATGGCGTGGCAGGGACTTCAATGAGCAGTTCTTC.